The rows below give T cell receptor beta chains drawn from one sample of a study of T cells in Graves' hyperthyroidism and ophthalmopathy. Using its own MiXCR run on the multiplex PCR reads, TCRdb lists one record per CDR3 protein. Of about 700,000 distinct CDR3 sequences listed, approximately 42% are singletons. Material for sequencing was peripheral blood or thyroid tissue (not recorded which). These receptors were collected from an adult man with Graves' disease, either hyperthyroidism or ophthalmopathy (not recorded which). Each CDR3 is given with its conserved first and last residue. A D gene is named only where the DNA matches it firmly. Not every row has a clone size; where given, it reads once, few, many or a size class.

TRBD1 TRBJ1-2 NA TRBV9 TGTGCCAGCAGCCAAGAGACAGGGAGCTATGGCTACACCTTC CASSQETGSYGYTF
NA TRBJ1-2 NA TRBV20-1 TGCAGTGCGGACGGAGGCTATGGCTACACCTTC CSADGGYGYTF
NA TRBJ1-2 NA TRBV7-8 TGTGCCAGCAGCTCCCAGGGTGCGGTGAACTATGGCTACACCTTC CASSSQGAVNYGYTF
NA TRBJ2-7 NA TRBV25-1 TGTGCCTGGAGTGTAGGAGCGACCTACGAGCAGTACTTC CAWSVGATYEQYF
TRBD2 TRBJ2-5 NA TRBV6-6 TGTGCCAGCAGTGAAGCATCGCTAGCGGGAGAAGAGACCCAGTACTTC CASSEASLAGEETQYF
TRBD2 TRBJ2-3 NA TRBV20-1 TGCAGTGCTAAGGGAGGGGCTAGCAGGACAGATACGCAGTATTTT CSAKGGASRTDTQYF
NA TRBJ1-1 NA TRBV25-1 NA CACSARVGLAGGTEAFF
TRBD1 TRBJ1-6 NA TRBV7-8 TGTGCCAGCGCGTTTGGGACAGGGATATTCACTAATTCACCCCTCCACTTT CASAFGTGIFTNSPLHF
NA TRBJ2-7 NA TRBV7-6 TGTGCCAGCAGCTTATCCAGGGAGCAGTACTTC CASSLSREQYF
TRBD2 TRBJ2-7 few TRBV7-8 TGTGCCAGCAGCTTGGGACTAGCGACTTACGAGCAGTACTTC CASSLGLATYEQYF
NA TRBJ1-5 many TRBV20-1 TGCAGTGCTAGTAGGCGCGGGGTCTATCAGCCCCAGCATTTT CSASRRGVYQPQHF